This T cell receptor beta chain was sequenced in a study of response to subunit inactivated influenza vaccine. Regarding the study as a whole: The authors put forward the suggestion that each seasonal influenza vaccination may bring in only a limited number of new T cells.

This clonotype was counted at least ten times. Antigen specificity is unknown. TCRdb reprocessed the RT-PCR reads with MiXCR, giving one entry per CDR3 protein. The data show approximately 160,000 distinct CDR3 sequences, roughly 10% seen once. The CDR3 runs 15 residues. The germline gives CDR1 MNHEY, CDR2 SMNVEV (reference sequence). V lost 0 bases and J lost 2, with 8 bases in between. The rearrangement uses TRBV27 and TRBJ2-1; D unclear. The input for sequencing was CD8+ T cells sorted from PBMCs, taken around 25 months after vaccination. The receptor was isolated from a man in his fifties or sixties who received an inactivated influenza vaccine. The CDR3 region has the DNA TGTGCCAGCAGTTTATCGTCGGGTACCTACAATGAGCAGTTCTTC. Translation: CASSLSSGTYNEQFF.